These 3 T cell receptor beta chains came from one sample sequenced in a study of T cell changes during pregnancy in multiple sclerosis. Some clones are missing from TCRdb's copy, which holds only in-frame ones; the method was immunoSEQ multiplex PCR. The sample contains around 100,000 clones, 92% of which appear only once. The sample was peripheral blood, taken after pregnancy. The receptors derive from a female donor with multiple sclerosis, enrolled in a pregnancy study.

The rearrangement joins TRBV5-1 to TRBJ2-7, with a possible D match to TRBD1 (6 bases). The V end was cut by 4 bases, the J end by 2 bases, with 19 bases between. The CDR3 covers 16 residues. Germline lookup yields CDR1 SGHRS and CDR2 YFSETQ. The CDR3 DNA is TGCGCCAGCAGCCCACAACCGGACAGACGAACCTACGAGCAGTACTTC. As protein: CASSPQPDRRTYEQYF.

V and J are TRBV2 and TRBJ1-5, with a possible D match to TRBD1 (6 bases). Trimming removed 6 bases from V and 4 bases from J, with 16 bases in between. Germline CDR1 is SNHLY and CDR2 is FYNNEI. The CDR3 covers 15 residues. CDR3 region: CASRNQAGTNQPQHF. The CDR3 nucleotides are TGTGCCAGCAGAAACCAGGCCGGGACAAATCAGCCCCAGCATTTT.

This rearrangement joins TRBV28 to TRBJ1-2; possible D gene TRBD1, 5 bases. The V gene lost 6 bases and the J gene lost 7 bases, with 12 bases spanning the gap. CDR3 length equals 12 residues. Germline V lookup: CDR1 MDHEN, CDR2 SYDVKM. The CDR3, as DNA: TGTGCCAGCAGCCGGGCGGGGCTTGGCTACACCTTC. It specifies CASSRAGLGYTF.